These 29 T cell receptor beta chains originate from one sample sequenced in a study of neurological immune-mediated disorders. Via MiXCR, TCRdb re-called the 5' RACE reads, giving one row per CDR3 protein. The sample carries 80,000 to 85,000 distinct CDR3 sequences, 2.5% to 3% recorded once. The material sequenced was PBMCs. The receptors here all came from a woman in her 30s with multiple sclerosis.

This clonotype showed up many times. The V and J genes are TRBV7-9 and TRBJ1-1; D ambiguous. The V gene's germline CDR1 is SEHNR and CDR2 FQNEAQ (reference sequence). CDR3 length: 14 residues. The V end was cut by 2 bases, the J end by 4 bases, with 11 bases between. The CDR3 here is CASSLTPWGTEAFF. The DNA for the CDR3 is TGTGCCAGCAGCTTAACCCCGTGGGGCACTGAAGCTTTCTTT. Drawing the rest from reference TRBV7-9 and TRBJ1-1, the complete variable domain is DTGVSQNPRHKITKRGQNVTFRCDPISEHNRLYWYRQTLGQGPEFLTYFQNEAQLEKSRLLSDRFSAERPKGSFSTLEIQRTEQGDSAMYLCASSLTPWGTEAFFGQGTRLTVV.

This clonotype was seen many times. The CDR3 is CASSLVATGLSYGYTF. CDR3 in DNA: TGTGCCAGCAGCTTAGTAGCGACAGGGCTTAGCTATGGCTACACCTTC. This chain joins TRBV7-2 and TRBJ1-2, with 7 nucleotides matching TRBD1. The CDR3 consists of 16 residues. J was trimmed by 4 bases and V by 1 base; bases with no gene match: 9. Germline V lookup: CDR1 SGHTA, CDR2 FQGNSA.

This clonotype was found many times. The CDR3 loop is CSVYRDQGDTEAFF. The DNA of the CDR3 is TGCAGCGTTTATCGGGACCAAGGGGACACTGAAGCTTTCTTT. The gene calls are TRBV29-1 and TRBJ1-1; a possible D gene is TRBD1 (5 bases). The CDR3 has 14 amino acids. Trimming removed 5 bases at V and 3 bases at J, with 16 bases between. Germline-derived CDR1 and CDR2 are SQVTM and ANQGSEA.

At least ten counts were recorded for this clonotype. The chain employs TRBV7-2 and TRBJ2-3; the D is unclear. Germline V gives CDR1 SGHTA, CDR2 FQGNSA. This CDR3 is 16 amino acids long. V lost 1 base, J lost 0 bases, and 11 bases lay in between. The CDR3 coding sequence is TGTGCCAGCAGCTTAGGCGGCAGCTCTAGCACAGATACGCAGTATTTT. It is translated as CASSLGGSSSTDTQYF. Together with reference TRBV7-2 and TRBJ2-3, the CDR3 gives the full variable domain: GAGVSQSPSNKVTEKGKDVELRCDPISGHTALYWYRQSLGQGLEFLIYFQGNSAPDKSGLPSDRFSAERTGGSVSTLTIQRTQQEDSAVYLCASSLGGSSSTDTQYFGPGTRLTVL.

Many counts were recorded for this clonotype. The chain combines TRBV9 with TRBJ2-1; TRBD2 matches 10 bases. CDR1 is SGDLS and CDR2 is YYNGEE in the germline V gene. The V and J ends lost 4 bases and 5 bases, in that order; junction bases with no gene match: 6. CDR3 length equals 15 residues. The CDR3 region has the DNA TGTGCCAGCAGCCCTTGGAGCGGGGGGGACAATGAGCAGTTCTTC. Translating it yields CASSPWSGGDNEQFF.

This clonotype was observed a handful of times. V usage is TRBV6-2 or TRBV6-3 and J usage is TRBJ2-5, with 10 bases matching TRBD2. CDR3 length: 17 amino acids. The germline CDR1 and CDR2 sequences are MNHEY and SVGEGT. The junction had 8 bases not matched to a gene; V was cut back by 2 bases and J by 2 bases. CDR3 loop: CASSYGSSGSWQETQYF. The DNA for the CDR3 is TGTGCCAGCAGTTACGGGTCTAGCGGGAGTTGGCAAGAGACCCAGTACTTC.

In this sample, this clonotype turned up many times. V gene TRBV7-8 combines with J gene TRBJ1-5, with D unresolved. CDR1 is SGHVS, CDR2 FQNEAQ, per germline. The V and J ends lost 5 bases and 3 bases respectively, with 11 bases between them. This CDR3 is 14 amino acids long. The CDR3 region has the DNA TGTGCCAGCAGCCTGCCTGGGCCCAATCAGCCCCAGCATTTT. Its translation: CASSLPGPNQPQHF.

In this sample, this clonotype turned up many times. The chain combines TRBV6-6 with TRBJ2-5; D perhaps matches TRBD2 (5 bases). The CDR3 has 16 residues. Germline V gene sequence: CDR1 MNHNY, CDR2 SVGAGI (reference sequence). The ends were cut back, 0 bases at V and 5 bases at J, with 16 bases in the middle. The CDR3 nucleotides read TGTGCCAGCAGTTACTCGATGAGGGAGCGCAGGGAGACCCAGTACTTC. Translating it yields CASSYSMRERRETQYF.

In this sample, this clonotype turned up many times. V and J are TRBV9 and TRBJ2-3, with D tentatively TRBD2 (6 bases). The germline V gene has CDR1 SGDLS and CDR2 YYNGEE. There are 15 residues in the CDR3. Trimming took off 2 bases at V and 5 bases at J, with 15 bases between the two ends. This CDR3 is CASSVSGTQGDTQYF. CDR3 nucleotides: TGTGCCAGCAGCGTCTCCGGGACTCAAGGAGATACGCAGTATTTT.

This clonotype was counted many times. V and J are TRBV7-9 and TRBJ1-2; D not resolved. Trimming left V 7 bases short and J 8 bases short, with 29 bases between. Germline V gene sequence: CDR1 SEHNR, CDR2 FQNEAQ (reference sequence). There are 17 residues in the CDR3. The CDR3 spells CASNPSVNYGYTSGYTF. The CDR3 DNA follows: TGTGCCAGCAACCCTTCGGTGAACTATGGCTACACCTCCGGCTACACCTTC.

Ten or more counts support this clonotype. The rearrangement links TRBV20-1 to TRBJ1-5; 7 nucleotides agree with TRBD1. This CDR3 contains 13 residues. Germline V gene data show CDR1 as DFQATT and CDR2 as SNEGSKA (reference sequence). Trimming at V came to 5 bases and at J to 6 bases, leaving 7 bases not matched to a gene. The CDR3 DNA reads TGCAGTGCTTTCGACAGGGAAGGTCAGCCCCAGCATTTT. Amino acids: CSAFDREGQPQHF.

This clonotype came up many times. The chain is built from TRBV28 and TRBJ2-3, with TRBD2 identical over 8 bases. The germline gives CDR1 MDHEN, CDR2 SYDVKM. The CDR3 covers 16 residues. V gave up 5 bases and J gave up 1 base; unmatched junction bases: 8. The CDR3 sequence: CASSAFGRGGTDTQYF. As DNA, the CDR3 is TGTGCCAGCAGTGCCTTTGGGCGGGGGGGCACAGATACGCAGTATTTT.

This clonotype was picked up many times. This chain links TRBV5-1 with TRBJ2-7; TRBD1 matches at 10 bases. Germline V gene sequence: CDR1 SGHRS, CDR2 YFSETQ. CDR3 length equals 13 residues. Unmatched junction bases numbered 3, after V lost 5 bases and J lost 4 bases. CDR3 residues: CASSRDRGYEQYF. For the CDR3, the DNA is TGCGCCAGCAGTAGGGACAGGGGTTACGAGCAGTACTTC.

This clonotype was detected many times. This chain joins TRBV12-3 or TRBV12-4 and TRBJ2-3, with 7 bases matching TRBD2. Losses at the gene ends were 6 bases for V and 0 bases for J; bases not matched to a gene: 9. The CDR3 loop spans 16 amino acids. The CDR3 sequence is CASRPELAGSTDTQYF. CDR3 DNA sequence: TGTGCCAGCAGACCCGAGTTAGCGGGTAGCACAGATACGCAGTATTTT.

This clonotype was seen at least ten times. The chain carries TRBV7-2 and TRBJ1-5; 7 nucleotides line up with TRBD1. Per the germline V gene, CDR1 is SGHTA and CDR2 is FQGNSA. The CDR3 is 14 residues long. The junction had 4 bases not matched to a gene; V was cut back by 5 bases and J by 3 bases. The CDR3 is CASSRDRVNQPQHF. The CDR3, as DNA: TGTGCCAGCAGCAGGGACAGAGTCAATCAGCCCCAGCATTTT.

This clonotype was recorded many times. V usage is TRBV21-1 and J usage is TRBJ2-3; TRBD2, the table's D call, lacks a check against the DNA. TRBV21-1 is labeled a pseudogene. The CDR3 sequence is 24 residues long. The DNA of the CDR3 is TGTGCCAGCAGCAATGGGGCCGTAGGGGTATGCGCCCTCCCGCGCGGCGGGGGCACAGATACGCAGTATTTT. This sequence encodes CASSNGAVGVCALPRGGGTDTQYF.

This clonotype was counted at least ten times. The gene calls are TRBV20-1 and TRBJ1-1, with D hard to call. In germline, CDR1 is DFQATT, CDR2 SNEGSKA (reference sequence). Trimming left V 2 bases short and J 1 base short, with 11 bases between. The CDR3 is 14 residues long. The CDR3 loop reads CSARRQAGNTEAFF. The DNA for the CDR3 is TGCAGTGCTAGAAGGCAGGCTGGGAACACTGAAGCTTTCTTT.

Ten or more counts support this clonotype. This rearrangement joins TRBV7-2 to TRBJ2-3; 12 bases align to TRBD2. Germline CDR1 reads SGHTA; CDR2 reads FQGNSA. Trimming cost V 5 bases and J 4 bases; bases outside gene matches: 7. This CDR3 is 16 amino acids long. The DNA for the CDR3 is TGTGCCAGCAGCCCTACTAGCGGGAGGCTTCCAGATACGCAGTATTTT. Amino acid sequence: CASSPTSGRLPDTQYF. Complete variable domain (other parts from reference TRBV7-2 and TRBJ2-3): GAGVSQSPSNKVTEKGKDVELRCDPISGHTALYWYRQSLGQGLEFLIYFQGNSAPDKSGLPSDRFSAERTGGSVSTLTIQRTQQEDSAVYLCASSPTSGRLPDTQYFGPGTRLTVL.

This clonotype was counted at least ten times. This chain links TRBV18 with TRBJ1-1, with 7 positions matching TRBD1. The V gene's germline CDR1 is KGHSH and CDR2 LQKENI. V dropped 4 bases and J dropped 2; count of bases not matched to a gene: 1. The CDR3 has 13 amino acids. DNA of the CDR3: TGTGCCAGCTCACAGGGGGCTAACACTGAAGCTTTCTTT. Translated: CASSQGANTEAFF.

This clonotype appeared many times. This sequence joins TRBV20-1 and TRBJ2-1, with TRBD2 identical over 13 bases. The CDR3 sequence is 14 residues long. J lost 7 bases, V lost 4 bases, and 4 bases had no gene match. Per the germline V gene, CDR1 is DFQATT and CDR2 is SNEGSKA (reference sequence). CDR3 DNA: TGCAGTGCTACCCGGACTAGCGGGAGTAATGAGCAGTTCTTC. Translating it yields CSATRTSGSNEQFF.

Many counts were recorded for this clonotype. The chain recombines TRBV6-2 or TRBV6-3 with TRBJ1-5, with TRBD1 matching over 8 bases. The trim removed 2 bases at V and 7 bases at J, leaving 4 bases unmatched. CDR1 and CDR2 (germline): MNHEY, SVGEGT. The CDR3 is made up of 14 amino acids. The CDR3 reads CASSYGQGRQPQHF. Here the CDR3 DNA reads TGTGCCAGCAGTTACGGACAGGGAAGACAGCCCCAGCATTTT.

This clonotype was found many times. The chain uses TRBV28 and TRBJ2-5, with TRBD2 identical over 7 bases. The germline CDR1 and CDR2 sequences are MDHEN and SYDVKM. This CDR3 region has 14 residues. The V and J ends lost 9 bases and 3 bases, in that order; junction bases with no gene match: 10. The CDR3 DNA reads as TGTGCCAGTTCTAAGATAGCGGGTGAAGAGACCCAGTACTTC. The encoded protein is CASSKIAGEETQYF. The whole variable domain, remainder taken from reference TRBV28 and TRBJ2-5, is DVKVTQSSRYLVKRTGEKVFLECVQDMDHENMFWYRQDPGLGLRLIYFSYDVKMKEKGDIPEGYSVSREKKERFSLILESASTNQTSMYLCASSKIAGEETQYFGPGTRLLVL.

The table lists this clonotype with many counts. V gene TRBV5-8 combines with J gene TRBJ1-4, with D maybe TRBD1 (5 bases). The CDR3 has 11 amino acids. The germline V gene encodes CDR1 SGHTS and CDR2 YDEGEE. The germline V and J ends were trimmed by 1 base and 13 bases, with 8 bases remaining between them. As DNA, the CDR3 is TGTGCCAGCAGCTTGTACGGGGGACTGTTTTTT. Protein: CASSLYGGLFF.

This clonotype was seen many times. The chain links TRBV20-1 to TRBJ2-1; possibly TRBD2 for D (6 bases). CDR3 length: 14 residues. V was cut by 1 base and J by 4 bases, with 11 bases left in between. Per germline, CDR1 DFQATT and CDR2 SNEGSKA (reference sequence). This CDR3 is CSARGSSGYNEQFF. CDR3 DNA sequence: TGCAGTGCTAGAGGTAGTAGCGGTTACAATGAGCAGTTCTTC.

In this sample, this clonotype turned up a few times. V usage is TRBV20-1 and J usage is TRBJ2-3, with 9 nucleotides matching TRBD2. This CDR3 has 14 amino acids. Germline V lookup: CDR1 DFQATT, CDR2 SNEGSKA (reference sequence). V trimming: 5 bases; J trimming: 0 bases; junction bases outside the gene matches: 3. This chain's CDR3 is CSAVSGGSTDTQYF. Written as DNA, the CDR3 is TGCAGTGCTGTTAGCGGGGGTAGCACAGATACGCAGTATTTT.

The sample holds a few counts of this clonotype. J is TRBJ2-7 and V is TRBV28, with 7 nucleotides matching TRBD1. Unmatched junction bases numbered 13, after V lost 3 bases and J lost 2 bases. Germline V gives CDR1 MDHEN, CDR2 SYDVKM. This CDR3 comprises 17 residues. CDR3 in amino acids: CASSFPGTAGDPYEQYF. For the CDR3, the DNA is TGTGCCAGCAGTTTCCCCGGGACAGCCGGGGATCCCTACGAGCAGTACTTC.

This clonotype was observed at least ten times. V usage is TRBV7-3 and J usage is TRBJ2-2, with 7 bases lining up with TRBD1. This CDR3 comprises 13 residues. Germline-derived CDR1 and CDR2 are SGHTA and FQGTGA. The V gene end was trimmed by 5 bases and the J gene end by 4 bases; junction bases not matched to a gene: 1. As DNA, the CDR3 is TGTGCCAGCAGCGCAGGGGGCACCGGGGAGCTGTTTTTT. This codes for CASSAGGTGELFF.

This clonotype has at least ten counts. The chain links TRBV20-1 to TRBJ1-1; no reliable D call. The V end lost 0 bases, the J end lost 10 bases, and 15 bases lay between the germline ends. The CDR3 consists of 13 residues. The germline V gene encodes CDR1 DFQATT and CDR2 SNEGSKA (reference sequence). The CDR3 protein is CSARDRSREGAFF. For the CDR3, the DNA is TGCAGTGCTAGAGATCGAAGTAGGGAGGGAGCTTTCTTT.

This clonotype was recorded many times. The chain employs TRBV5-1 and TRBJ2-7; TRBD2 matches at 10 bases. The CDR3 loop spans 15 amino acids. CDR1 and CDR2 from the germline V gene are SGHRS and YFSETQ. After removal of 0 bases from V and 5 bases from J, the junction contained 5 bases not matched to a gene. This CDR3 reads CASSLGAGGPHEQYF. CDR3 in DNA: TGCGCCAGCAGCTTGGGAGCGGGAGGGCCCCACGAGCAGTACTTC. Variable domain in full (rest from reference TRBV5-1 and TRBJ2-7): KAGVTQTPRYLIKTRGQQVTLSCSPISGHRSVSWYQQTPGQGLQFLFEYFSETQRNKGNFPGRFSGRQFSNSRSEMNVSTLELGDSALYLCASSLGAGGPHEQYFGPGTRLTVT.